Each of the 25 T cell receptor beta chains below was sequenced from the same sample in a study of cytomegalovirus exposure and HLA in healthy donors. The PCR made use of 60 Vbeta and 13 Jbeta primers. Here immunoSEQ multiplex PCR was the method, and the copy in TCRdb shows in-frame clones only, minus some. This table holds about 110,000 clones, roughly 76% found once. The sequencing input was PBMCs. Receptors were obtained from a woman between 45 and 60 years old in good health and CMV-seropositive.

The chain employs TRBV28 and TRBJ2-6; TRBD1 matches 7 bases. CDR1 and CDR2 (germline): MDHEN, SYDVKM. With V trimmed by 10 bases and J by 2 bases, 8 bases remained unmatched. The CDR3 totals 15 residues. The CDR3 DNA sequence: TGTGCCACCATAGGACAGGCGGCTGGGGCCAACGTCCTGACTTTC. This encodes CATIGQAAGANVLTF.

Of note for this clone: One end of the junction does not line up with germline, which may come from a read error. The chain uses TRBV7-2 and TRBJ2-5; D remains unclear. This CDR3 is 13 amino acids long. The germline V gene has CDR1 SGHTA and CDR2 FQGNSA. This CDR3 reads CASSLGLQVTQYF. In DNA form, the CDR3 reads TGTGCCAGCAGCTTAGGGCTCCAAGTGACCCAGTACTTC.

In its sample, this clone was seen a few times. The rearrangement uses TRBV28 and TRBJ2-3, with TRBD2 identical over 9 bases. V lost 5 bases and J lost 4; bases outside the gene matches: 13. The CDR3 extends over 17 amino acids. Per germline, CDR1 MDHEN and CDR2 SYDVKM. CDR3 DNA sequence: TGTGCCAGCAGTCCCGCGGGGGGGCCGCGCGCGCCAGATACGCAGTATTTT. Protein: CASSPAGGPRAPDTQYF.

Concerning this clone itself: Distinct nucleotide sequences in the sample also encode this CDR3. The chain recombines TRBV27 with TRBJ2-3; TRBD2 aligns across 13 bases. In germline, CDR1 is MNHEY, CDR2 SMNVEV (reference sequence). Losses at the gene ends were 6 bases for V and 6 bases for J; bases not matched to a gene: 6. The CDR3 consists of 15 residues. The CDR3 here is CASSLTSGGADTQYF. CDR3 in DNA: TGTGCCAGCAGCCTCACTAGCGGGGGGGCGGATACGCAGTATTTT.

This clone was counted once. V and J are TRBV7-8 and TRBJ2-5; TRBD1 aligns across 7 bases. The CDR3 has 16 residues. Trimming at V came to 3 bases and at J to 1 base, leaving 8 bases not matched to a gene. Germline V gene lookup returns CDR1 SGHVS and CDR2 FQNEAQ. CDR3 sequence (DNA): TGTGCCAGCAGCTTCCGCCGAGGGACAGCCCAAGAGACCCAGTACTTC. Amino acid sequence: CASSFRRGTAQETQYF. Using reference TRBV7-8 and TRBJ2-5 for the parts outside the CDR3, the full variable domain is GAGVSQSPRYKVAKRGQDVALRCDPISGHVSLFWYQQALGQGPEFLTYFQNEAQLDKSGLPSDRFFAERPEGSVSTLKIQRTQQEDSAVYLCASSFRRGTAQETQYFGPGTRLLVL.

CDR3 protein: CASSLGRGLTPLHF. CDR3 DNA: TGTGCCAGCAGCTTAGGAAGGGGCCTCACCCCCCTCCACTTT. The rearrangement uses TRBV7-2 and TRBJ1-6, with a tentative D call TRBD1 (5 bases). Between the trimmed V and J ends, which lost 1 base and 13 bases, there was a span of 14 bases. This CDR3 region has 14 residues. Germline loops: CDR1 SGHTA, CDR2 FQGNSA.

This sequence joins TRBV7-5 and TRBJ1-1; the table's D gene call, TRBD1, was not cross checked with the DNA. TRBV7-5 is a listed pseudogene. The CDR3 runs to 18 residues. The CDR3 coding sequence is TGTGCCAGAAGCGATATCCCGGGACAGGGGGCTGGGGGCACTGAAGCTTTCTTT. This translates into CARSDIPGQGAGGTEAFF.

This clone has just one count. This sequence joins TRBV7-9 and TRBJ2-5, with a possible D match to TRBD2 (5 bases). V dropped 7 bases and J dropped 3 bases, with 24 bases sitting between them. Germline V gene sequence: CDR1 SEHNR, CDR2 FQNEAQ (reference sequence). The CDR3 contains 17 residues. CDR3 residues: CASTGSGWVSDEETQYF. The DNA of the CDR3 is TGTGCCAGCACCGGATCGGGGTGGGTATCCGACGAAGAGACCCAGTACTTC.

This clone has just a few counts. The gene calls are TRBV5-4 and TRBJ1-1; 7 bases fit TRBD1. Losses at the gene ends were 4 bases for V and 0 bases for J; bases not matched to a gene: 6. CDR1 SGHNT and CDR2 YYREEE come from the germline V gene (reference sequence). The CDR3 length is 15 residues. CDR3 nucleotide sequence: TGTGCCAGCAGCCCAATGACAGGGCTGAACACTGAAGCTTTCTTT. Protein: CASSPMTGLNTEAFF.

This clone was picked up one time. V and J are TRBV27 and TRBJ2-5; TRBD1 agrees at 7 bases. This CDR3 region has 16 residues. The germline gives CDR1 MNHEY, CDR2 SMNVEV (reference sequence). V was pared by 3 bases and J by 5 bases, with 12 bases of the junction left unmatched. CDR3 protein: CASSFYGQAARETQYF. The CDR3 DNA reads as TGTGCCAGCAGTTTTTATGGACAGGCCGCGCGCGAGACCCAGTACTTC.

The rearrangement joins TRBV7-6 to TRBJ2-5, with a possible D match to TRBD2 (6 bases). From germline, CDR1 is SGHVS and CDR2 FNYEAQ. Deletions cut 1 base from V and 1 base from J, with 13 bases between. The CDR3 runs 16 residues. In nucleotides, the CDR3 is TGTGCCAGCAGCTTAGGGGCCGCGGGGACCCAAGAGACCCAGTACTTC. Translation gives CASSLGAAGTQETQYF.

V and J are TRBV7-2 and TRBJ2-1, with D uncertain. Trimming removed 5 bases from V and 9 bases from J, with 14 bases in between. CDR1 is SGHTA and CDR2 is FQGNSA in the germline V gene. CDR3 length equals 13 residues. CDR3 protein: CASSALRLSEQFF. CDR3 in DNA: TGTGCCAGCAGCGCTCTTCGTTTGAGTGAGCAGTTCTTC. Full variable domain (rest looked up from reference TRBV7-2 and TRBJ2-1): GAGVSQSPSNKVTEKGKDVELRCDPISGHTALYWYRQSLGQGLEFLIYFQGNSAPDKSGLPSDRFSAERTGGSVSTLTIQRTQQEDSAVYLCASSALRLSEQFFGPGTRLTVL.

J is TRBJ2-7 and V is TRBV7-8; TRBD2 might be the D (5 bases). Trimming took 1 base from V and 5 from J, leaving 15 bases between them. The CDR3 sequence is 15 residues long. CDR1 SGHVS and CDR2 FQNEAQ come from the germline V gene. In DNA form, the CDR3 reads TGTGCCAGCAGCTTAGTACTAGGGAGTCACCACGAGCAGTACTTC. It is translated as CASSLVLGSHHEQYF. Variable domain in full (rest from reference TRBV7-8 and TRBJ2-7): GAGVSQSPRYKVAKRGQDVALRCDPISGHVSLFWYQQALGQGPEFLTYFQNEAQLDKSGLPSDRFFAERPEGSVSTLKIQRTQQEDSAVYLCASSLVLGSHHEQYFGPGTRLTVT.

The chain employs TRBV9 and TRBJ2-1; D gene ambiguous. The germline V and J ends were trimmed by 4 bases and 0 bases, with 5 bases remaining between them. The CDR3 extends over 13 amino acids. Per germline, CDR1 SGDLS and CDR2 YYNGEE. CDR3 amino acids: CASSPPSYNEQFF. The CDR3 DNA sequence: TGTGCCAGCAGCCCTCCCTCCTACAATGAGCAGTTCTTC.

This clone occurred once. This chain joins TRBV29-1 and TRBJ1-5; D is possibly TRBD1 (5 bases). Deletions cut 7 bases from V and 5 bases from J, with 12 bases between. This CDR3 comprises 12 residues. Germline assignment: CDR1 SQVTM and CDR2 ANQGSEA. CDR3 sequence: CSAGGEDQPQHF. CDR3 sequence (DNA): TGCAGCGCCGGGGGAGAGGATCAGCCCCAGCATTTT. The full variable domain, its missing parts supplied by reference TRBV29-1 and TRBJ1-5, is SAVISQKPSRDICQRGTSLTIQCQVDSQVTMMFWYRQQPGQSLTLIATANQGSEATYESGFVIDKFPISRPNLTFSTLTVSNMSPEDSSIYLCSAGGEDQPQHFGDGTRLSIL.

V usage is TRBV29-1 and J usage is TRBJ1-5; 8 bases are shared with TRBD1. The CDR3 runs 13 residues. The germline V gene encodes CDR1 SQVTM and CDR2 ANQGSEA. Trimming cost V 6 bases and J 5 bases; bases outside gene matches: 6. The CDR3 loop is CSVGQGWDQPQHF. In nucleotides, the CDR3 is TGCAGCGTAGGACAGGGATGGGATCAGCCCCAGCATTTT.

This chain uses TRBV4-2 with TRBJ2-1; 12 bases fit TRBD2. The junction had 10 bases not matched to a gene; V was cut back by 1 base and J by 9 bases. CDR1 LGHNA and CDR2 YNFKEQ come from the germline V gene. This CDR3 contains 17 residues. The CDR3: CASSQARGLAGGLEQFF. The DNA of the CDR3 is TGTGCCAGCAGCCAAGCCAGGGGTCTAGCGGGGGGGCTTGAGCAGTTCTTC.

The rearrangement links TRBV28 to TRBJ1-1; no reliable D call. The V end lost 6 bases, the J end lost 3 bases, and 8 bases lay between the germline ends. This CDR3 has 12 amino acids. Germline loops: CDR1 MDHEN, CDR2 SYDVKM. The CDR3 protein is CASSPPDTEAFF. CDR3 sequence (DNA): TGTGCCAGCAGCCCCCCGGACACTGAAGCTTTCTTT.

CDR3 coding DNA: TGTGCCAGCAGCTTCGGGGGGAACACTGAAGCTTTCTTT. The encoded protein is CASSFGGNTEAFF. The rearrangement joins TRBV7-8 to TRBJ1-1; D is perhaps TRBD1 (5 bases). The V end was cut by 3 bases, the J end by 1 base, with 6 bases between. Germline V gene data show CDR1 as SGHVS and CDR2 as FQNEAQ. The CDR3 spans 13 residues.

This chain joins TRBV21-1 and TRBJ1-2. TRBV21-1 is reported as a pseudogene. This CDR3 contains 13 residues. CDR3 protein: CASKGGFSYGYTF. CDR3 bases: TGTGCCAGCAAGGGAGGGTTTAGCTATGGCTACACCTTC.

This clone was detected only once. This sequence joins TRBV9 and TRBJ2-1; 12 nucleotides agree with TRBD2. The CDR3 runs 17 residues. Trimming took 0 bases from V and 9 from J; bases not matched to a gene: 10. Germline CDR1 and CDR2: SGDLS and YYNGEE. The CDR3 coding sequence is TGTGCCAGCAGCGTAGTACTAGCGGGGGGTCTGGGGGGTGAGCAGTTCTTC. This gives the protein CASSVVLAGGLGGEQFF.

The chain joins TRBV7-2 to TRBJ2-5; 10 nucleotides match TRBD1. CDR1 and CDR2 from the germline V gene are SGHTA and FQGNSA. V was pared by 4 bases and J by 4 bases, with 15 bases of the junction left unmatched. CDR3 length: 18 residues. This chain's CDR3 is CASSSTGTGVRSRETQYF. For the CDR3, the DNA is TGTGCCAGCAGCTCAACCGGGACAGGGGTGAGGTCCCGAGAGACCCAGTACTTC. Based on the CDR3 plus reference TRBV7-2 and TRBJ2-5, the full variable domain is GAGVSQSPSNKVTEKGKDVELRCDPISGHTALYWYRQSLGQGLEFLIYFQGNSAPDKSGLPSDRFSAERTGGSVSTLTIQRTQQEDSAVYLCASSSTGTGVRSRETQYFGPGTRLLVL.

CDR3 sequence: CASSEVGRISYEQYF. The CDR3 nucleotides are TGTGCCAGCAGTGAAGTCGGCAGGATTTCCTACGAGCAGTACTTC. J is TRBJ2-7 and V is TRBV6-1; D is uncertain. The V and J ends lost 1 base and 1 base respectively, with 11 bases between them. From germline, CDR1 is MNHNS and CDR2 SASEGT. The CDR3 runs to 15 residues.

V is TRBV19 and J is TRBJ1-1, with 7 bases matching TRBD1. This CDR3 comprises 16 residues. Germline CDR1 is LNHDA and CDR2 is SQIVND (reference sequence). J lost 0 bases, V lost 3 bases, and 7 bases had no gene match. CDR3 amino acids: CASSIRGQTMNTEAFF. CDR3 nucleotides: TGTGCCAGTAGTATTAGGGGACAGACCATGAACACTGAAGCTTTCTTT.

The chain combines TRBV29-1 with TRBJ2-5, with D possibly matching TRBD1 (6 bases). The CDR3 contains 12 residues. CDR1 is SQVTM, CDR2 ANQGSEA, per germline. The V end lost 7 bases, the J end lost 1 base, and 10 bases lay between the germline ends. The CDR3 nucleotides read TGCAGCGGGGGGCCATCCCAAGAGACCCAGTACTTC. It translates to CSGGPSQETQYF.